This T cell receptor beta chain is drawn from a study of molecular identifiers for immune sequencing clone quantification. Whole-study context: Four of five splits of RNA from about 19,000 or 110,000 naive CD8 cells were sequenced in replicates.

Germline assignment: CDR1 SEHNR and CDR2 FQNEAQ (reference sequence). V was pared by 2 bases and J by 3 bases, with 13 bases between. The CDR3 consists of 16 residues. Sorted naive CD8 T cells, roughly 19,000 to 1,100,000, were sequenced from 10%, 30% or 50% RNA. In the sort, naive CD8 T cells were defined as CD8+CD4-CCR7+CD45RA+. Making the bulk TCR libraries relied on previously described methods and listed TCR primers. TCRdb reanalysed the PCR reads using MiXCR and keeps one entry per CDR3 protein. Among hundreds of thousands of distinct CDR3 sequences listed, about a fifth were seen once. This TCR was recovered from a human donor in good health. Some libraries in this study had Jurkat cell RNA spiked in. The V gene is TRBV7-9, the J gene TRBJ2-2; the D gene is possibly TRBD2 (5 bases). Sample: naive CD8+ T cells from blood, with Jurkat cell RNA spiked in. Indicated subset: FACS-sorted CD8+CD4-CCR7+CD45RA+ naive T cells. The CDR3 spells CASSLFASSDTGELFF. The CDR3 DNA reads TGTGCCAGCAGCTTATTTGCTAGCTCTGACACCGGGGAGCTGTTTTTT.